This is a list of T cell receptor beta chains from one sample in a study of CD8 T cells in ankylosing spondylitis. Each CDR3 protein gets one entry after TCRdb re-called the 5' RACE reads with MiXCR. The sample has 380,000 or so distinct CDR3 sequences; roughly 20% are singletons. Material: blood, either unsorted or a sorted T cell fraction (not recorded which). These receptors were taken from a male donor with ankylosing spondylitis or in good health (not recorded which). Each CDR3 is given with its conserved first and last residue. Fields, in order: clone size, J gene, D gene, V gene, CDR3 protein, CDR3 DNA. A D gene is named only where the DNA matches it firmly. A row's size may be missing; if present it is once, few, many or a size class.

.,TRBJ2-5,TRBD1,TRBV20-1,CSGRQGGETQYF,TGCAGTGGACGACAGGGGGGGGAGACCCAGTACTTC
few,TRBJ2-7,TRBD1,TRBV6-5,CASSYSTGAYEQYF,TGTGCCAGCAGTTACTCCACAGGGGCATACGAGCAGTACTTC
few,TRBJ2-5,.,TRBV27,CASSSPLQETQYF,TGTGCCAGCAGTTCCCCACTCCAAGAGACCCAGTACTTC
.,TRBJ2-2,TRBD2,TRBV4-1,CASSQEAGGSNTGELFF,TGCGCCAGCAGCCAAGAAGCGGGGGGGTCGAACACCGGGGAGCTGTTTTTT
few,TRBJ1-1,.,TRBV4-1,CASSQDPMNTEAFF,TGCGCCAGCAGCCAAGATCCTATGAACACTGAAGCTTTCTTT
.,TRBJ2-3,.,TRBV11-2,CASSLELGPADTQYF,TGTGCCAGCAGCTTAGAGTTAGGGCCGGCAGATACGCAGTATTTT
.,TRBJ2-3,TRBD2,TRBV9,CASSEGVRGGPTDTQYF,TGTGCCAGCAGCGAGGGCGTCCGGGGGGGCCCCACAGATACGCAGTATTTT
.,TRBJ2-7,.,TRBV27,CASSLSPEHYEQYF,TGTGCCAGCAGTTTAAGTCCGGAACACTACGAGCAGTACTTC
.,TRBJ2-3,.,TRBV3-1,CASSQWTGGTDTQYF,TGTGCCAGCAGCCAATGGACCGGGGGCACAGATACGCAGTATTTT
.,TRBJ1-4,TRBD1,TRBV6-5,CASRLTGYDEKLFF,TGTGCCAGCAGATTGACAGGGTATGATGAAAAACTGTTTTTT
.,TRBJ2-3,TRBD2,TRBV12-3/TRBV12-4,CASSPPLAGRDTQYF,TGTGCCAGCAGTCCCCCACTAGCGGGGAGAGATACGCAGTATTTT
few,TRBJ2-7,TRBD2,TRBV11-2,CASSPRLAGGTYYEQYF,TGTGCCAGCAGCCCCCGGCTAGCGGGGGGCACTTACTACGAGCAGTACTTC
.,TRBJ1-4,.,TRBV4-1,CASSRPIADTGPEGKLFF,TGCGCCAGCAGCCGACCGATTGCGGACACAGGCCCAGAGGGAAAACTGTTTTTT
.,TRBJ2-1,.,TRBV7-6,CASSLINIIGEQFF,TGTGCCAGCAGCTTAATAAACATTATCGGTGAGCAGTTCTTC
.,TRBJ1-5,.,TRBV21-1,CASSGGDRAVNQPQHF,TGTGCCAGCAGCGGGGGGGACAGGGCCGTGAATCAGCCCCAGCATTTT
.,TRBJ2-7,.,TRBV12-3/TRBV12-4,CASSGPTEATYEQYF,TGTGCCAGCTCAGGTCCGACAGAAGCCACCTACGAGCAGTACTTC
few,TRBJ2-1,.,TRBV6-2/TRBV6-3,CASSRRESSYNEQFF,TGTGCCAGCAGTCGCAGGGAAAGCTCCTACAATGAGCAGTTCTTC
few,TRBJ2-2,.,TRBV2,CASSTTGSTGTGELFF,TGTGCCAGCAGTACCACGGGCAGTACGGGGACCGGGGAGCTGTTTTTT
.,TRBJ2-1,.,TRBV7-9,CASSPGPSNEQFF,TGTGCCAGCAGCCCCGGCCCCTCTAATGAGCAGTTCTTC
few,TRBJ2-1,TRBD2,TRBV2,CASSDLSGGLNNEQFF,TGTGCCAGCAGTGACCTTAGCGGGGGGCTCAACAATGAGCAGTTCTTC
.,TRBJ2-7,.,TRBV9,CASSVAAGRYEQYF,TGTGCCAGCAGCGTAGCTGCAGGGCGCTACGAGCAGTACTTC
few,TRBJ1-5,.,TRBV4-1,CASSPGQSHQPQHF,TGCGCCAGCAGTCCTGGCCAGAGTCATCAGCCCCAGCATTTT
once,TRBJ2-7,TRBD1,TRBV9,CASSVQGTAWYEQYF,TGTGCCAGCAGCGTCCAAGGGACAGCCTGGTACGAGCAGTACTTC
.,TRBJ2-3,.,TRBV20-1,CSARPPSTDTQYF,TGCAGTGCTAGACCTCCCAGCACAGATACGCAGTATTTT
.,TRBJ2-1,TRBD2,TRBV7-9,CASSSPLPGERGLNEQFF,TGTGCCAGCAGCAGCCCCTTGCCGGGGGAGCGGGGGTTGAATGAGCAGTTCTTC
few,TRBJ2-7,TRBD2,TRBV12-3/TRBV12-4,CASSLGLAGGRLYEQYF,TGTGCCAGCAGTTTAGGCCTAGCGGGGGGACGCCTTTACGAGCAGTACTTC
many,TRBJ1-1,TRBD1,TRBV12-3/TRBV12-4,CASSDRGEVAEAFF,TGTGCCAGCAGCGACAGGGGTGAGGTCGCTGAAGCTTTCTTT
few,TRBJ2-3,TRBD2,TRBV4-1,CASSQRTSGNTDTQYF,TGCGCCAGCAGCCAGCGGACTAGCGGAAACACAGATACGCAGTATTTT
few,TRBJ2-5,TRBD1,TRBV24-1,CATSRQGLGETQYF,TGTGCCACCAGTCGACAGGGGTTAGGAGAGACCCAGTACTTC
.,TRBJ2-1,.,TRBV11-2,CASRSDVVSYNEQFF,TGTGCCAGCAGGTCCGACGTTGTATCCTACAATGAGCAGTTCTTC
few,TRBJ2-7,.,TRBV25-1,CASSGGSLRGQYF,TGTGCCAGCAGTGGGGGATCTCTACGTGGGCAGTACTTC
many,TRBJ2-7,.,TRBV4-2,CASSSLDFRYEQYF,TGTGCCAGCAGCTCATTAGACTTTCGCTACGAGCAGTACTTC
few,TRBJ1-2,.,TRBV11-1,CASSLSPQTGTVNYGYTF,TGTGCCAGCAGCTTATCCCCTCAGACAGGAACGGTAAACTATGGCTACACCTTC
.,TRBJ2-7,.,TRBV15,CATSRPTFMGYEQYF,TGTGCCACCAGCAGACCGACGTTCATGGGGTACGAGCAGTACTTC
few,TRBJ2-7,.,TRBV18,CASSGSSSYEQYF,TGTGCCAGCTCCGGGTCCAGCTCCTACGAGCAGTACTTC
few,TRBJ2-6,.,TRBV20-1,CSASLPSGANVLTF,TGCAGTGCTAGTCTCCCGTCCGGGGCCAACGTCCTGACTTTC
.,TRBJ1-2,.,TRBV12-3/TRBV12-4,CASRIGGSGDGYTF,TGTGCCAGCAGAATTGGGGGGAGCGGGGATGGCTACACCTTC
few,TRBJ2-7,.,TRBV7-7,CASSPGTGPAYEQYF,TGTGCCAGCAGCCCAGGGACGGGACCCGCCTACGAGCAGTACTTC
.,TRBJ2-7,.,TRBV7-9,CASSPRGGDPYEQYF,TGTGCCAGCAGCCCAAGGGGAGGAGATCCCTACGAGCAGTACTTC
few,TRBJ2-5,.,TRBV5-8,CASSLAGAGQETQYF,TGTGCCAGCAGCTTGGCCGGGGCAGGACAAGAGACCCAGTACTTC
.,TRBJ2-1,.,TRBV6-2/TRBV6-3,CASSYVGYNEQFF,TGTGCCAGCAGTTACGTGGGATACAATGAGCAGTTCTTC
few,TRBJ2-3,TRBD2,TRBV7-9,CASSLWTSADTQYF,TGTGCCAGCAGCTTATGGACTAGCGCAGATACGCAGTATTTT
.,TRBJ2-2,TRBD2,TRBV11-2,CASSPGLAGGAGNTGELFF,TGTGCCAGCAGCCCGGGACTAGCGGGGGGGGCAGGGAACACCGGGGAGCTGTTTTTT
.,TRBJ2-7,.,TRBV14,CASSLREDYEQYF,TGTGCCAGCAGCCTGAGAGAGGATTACGAGCAGTACTTC
few,TRBJ2-3,TRBD1,TRBV9,CASSGTGRWADTQYF,TGTGCCAGCTCAGGGACAGGGAGGTGGGCAGATACGCAGTATTTT
few,TRBJ1-2,TRBD1,TRBV4-1,CASSHVQGAAGYTF,TGCGCCAGCAGCCATGTACAGGGGGCGGCGGGCTACACCTTC
.,TRBJ2-1,.,TRBV2,CAGSENEQFF,TGTGCCGGCAGTGAGAATGAGCAGTTCTTC
.,TRBJ2-7,TRBD1,TRBV28,CASRAGQGPYEQYF,TGTGCCAGCAGAGCGGGACAGGGACCCTACGAGCAGTACTTC
few,TRBJ2-7,.,TRBV20-1,CSARDSPRDF,TGCAGTGCTAGAGATTCCCCTCGGGACTTC
few,TRBJ2-3,TRBD2,TRBV6-1,CASNERGGGDTQYF,TGTGCCAGCAATGAGCGGGGGGGCGGAGATACGCAGTATTTT
.,TRBJ1-1,.,TRBV7-9,CASSSGRDLNTEAFF,TGTGCCAGCAGCTCCGGAAGGGACCTGAACACTGAAGCTTTCTTT
few,TRBJ2-1,.,TRBV6-2/TRBV6-3,CATWKDPEGNEQFF,TGTGCCACCTGGAAGGACCCAGAAGGGAATGAGCAGTTCTTC
few,TRBJ2-2,.,TRBV28,CASSRPGALNTGELFF,TGTGCCAGCAGCCGTCCGGGGGCGCTGAACACCGGGGAGCTGTTTTTT